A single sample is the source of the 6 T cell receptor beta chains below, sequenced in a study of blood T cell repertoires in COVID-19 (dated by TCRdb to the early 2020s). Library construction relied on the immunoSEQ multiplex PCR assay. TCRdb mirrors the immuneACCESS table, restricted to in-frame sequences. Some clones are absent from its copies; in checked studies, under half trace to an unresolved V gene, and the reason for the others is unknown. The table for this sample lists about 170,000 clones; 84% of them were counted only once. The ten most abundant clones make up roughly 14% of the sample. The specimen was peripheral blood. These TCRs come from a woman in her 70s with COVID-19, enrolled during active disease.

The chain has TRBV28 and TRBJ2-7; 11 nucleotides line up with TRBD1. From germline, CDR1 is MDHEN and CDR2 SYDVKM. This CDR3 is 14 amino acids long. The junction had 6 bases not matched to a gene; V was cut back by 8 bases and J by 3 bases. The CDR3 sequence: CASYTGTGGYEQYF. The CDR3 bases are TGTGCCAGCTACACCGGGACAGGGGGCTACGAGCAGTACTTC.

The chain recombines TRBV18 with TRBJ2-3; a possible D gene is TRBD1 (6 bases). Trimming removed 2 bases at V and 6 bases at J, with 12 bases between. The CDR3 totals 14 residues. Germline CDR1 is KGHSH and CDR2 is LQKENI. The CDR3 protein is CASSPMGARDTQYF. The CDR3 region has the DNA TGTGCCAGCTCACCAATGGGGGCAAGGGATACGCAGTATTTT. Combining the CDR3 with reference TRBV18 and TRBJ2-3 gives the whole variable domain NAGVMQNPRHLVRRRGQEARLRCSPMKGHSHVYWYRQLPEEGLKFMVYLQKENIIDESGMPKERFSAEFPKEGPSILRIQQVVRGDSAAYFCASSPMGARDTQYFGPGTRLTVL.

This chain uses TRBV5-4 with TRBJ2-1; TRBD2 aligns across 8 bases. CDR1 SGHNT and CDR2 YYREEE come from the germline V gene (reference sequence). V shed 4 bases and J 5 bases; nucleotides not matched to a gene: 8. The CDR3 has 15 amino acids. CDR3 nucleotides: TGTGCCAGCAGCCTGGTGATAGCGGGAAACAATGAGCAGTTCTTC. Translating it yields CASSLVIAGNNEQFF.

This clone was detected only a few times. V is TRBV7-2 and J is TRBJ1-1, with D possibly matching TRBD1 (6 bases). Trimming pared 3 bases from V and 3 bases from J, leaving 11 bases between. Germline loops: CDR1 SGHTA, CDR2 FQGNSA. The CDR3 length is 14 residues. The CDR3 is CASSLKGEYTEAFF. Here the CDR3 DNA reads TGTGCCAGCAGCTTGAAGGGGGAATACACTGAAGCTTTCTTT.

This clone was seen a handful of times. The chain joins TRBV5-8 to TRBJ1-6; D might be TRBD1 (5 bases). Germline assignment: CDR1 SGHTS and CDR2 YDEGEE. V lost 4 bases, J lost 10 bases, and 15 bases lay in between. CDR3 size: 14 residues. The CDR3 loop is CASSLDGGRSPLHF. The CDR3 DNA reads TGTGCCAGCAGCCTGGACGGGGGGAGATCACCCCTCCACTTT.

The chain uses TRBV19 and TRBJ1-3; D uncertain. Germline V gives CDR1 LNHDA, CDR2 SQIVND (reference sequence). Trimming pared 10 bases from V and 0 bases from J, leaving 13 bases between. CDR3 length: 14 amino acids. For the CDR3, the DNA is TGTGCCACTCCGACACCTGGCTCTGGAAACACCATATATTTT. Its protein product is CATPTPGSGNTIYF.